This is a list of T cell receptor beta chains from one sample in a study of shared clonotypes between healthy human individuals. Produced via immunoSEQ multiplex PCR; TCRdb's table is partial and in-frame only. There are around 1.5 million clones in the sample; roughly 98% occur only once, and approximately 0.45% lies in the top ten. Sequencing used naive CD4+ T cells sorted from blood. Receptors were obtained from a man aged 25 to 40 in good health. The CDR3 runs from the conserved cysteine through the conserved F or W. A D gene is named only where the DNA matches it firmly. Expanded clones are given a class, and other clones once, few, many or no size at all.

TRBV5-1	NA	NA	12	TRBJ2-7	TGCGCCAGCAGCCTCGACAGAGGCGAGCAGTACTTC	CASSLDRGEQYF
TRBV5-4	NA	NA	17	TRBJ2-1	TGTGCCAGCAACCTTCGGTCGACCGGGACCGAGTACAATGAGCAGTTCTTC	CASNLRSTGTEYNEQFF
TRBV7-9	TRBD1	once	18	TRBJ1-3	TGTGCCAGCAGCTTATTTGCCCCCGGGACAGTCTCTGGAAACACCATATATTTT	CASSLFAPGTVSGNTIYF
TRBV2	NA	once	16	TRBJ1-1	TGTGCCAGCATAGGGTGGGACCCCGGGGAGAACACTGAAGCTTTCTTT	CASIGWDPGENTEAFF
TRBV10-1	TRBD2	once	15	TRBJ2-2	TGCGCCAGCAGTGGGGTTAGCGGGAGCACCGGGGAGCTGTTTTTT	CASSGVSGSTGELFF
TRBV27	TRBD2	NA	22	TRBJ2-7	TGTGCCAGCAGTCCCCCCCCCTTTGCCGGGACTAGCGGGAGGGCCTCTACCTACGAGCAGTACTTC	CASSPPPFAGTSGRASTYEQYF
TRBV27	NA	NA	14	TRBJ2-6	TGTGCCAGCAGCTACCTCTCTGGGGCCAACGTCCTGACTTTC	CASSYLSGANVLTF
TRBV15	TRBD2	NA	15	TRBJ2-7	TGTGCCACCAGCAGAGTGGGCGGGAGGACCTACGAGCAGTACTTC	CATSRVGGRTYEQYF
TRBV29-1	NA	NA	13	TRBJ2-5	TGCAGCGTTTGTTATTCGAGCGGGGAGACCCAGTACTTC	CSVCYSSGETQYF
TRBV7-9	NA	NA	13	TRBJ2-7	TGTGCCAGCAGCTCGAGACTAGGCTACGAGCAGTACTTC	CASSSRLGYEQYF
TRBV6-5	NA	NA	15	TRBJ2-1	TGTGCCAGCAGTTACTCGAACAGGGATTACAATGAGCAGTTCTTC	CASSYSNRDYNEQFF
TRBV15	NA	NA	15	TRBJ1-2	TGTGCCACCAGCCTGTGGCGGGGAAGCAACTATGGCTACACCTTC	CATSLWRGSNYGYTF
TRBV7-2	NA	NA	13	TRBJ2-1	TGTGCCAGCAGCACATCACCCGGGATTCTCCAGTTCTTC	CASSTSPGILQFF
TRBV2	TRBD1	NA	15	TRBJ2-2	TGTGCCAGCAGTACCGGGACAGGGGTTACCGGGGAGCTGTTTTTT	CASSTGTGVTGELFF
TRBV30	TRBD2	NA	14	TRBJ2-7	TGTGCCTGGAGTGTACTAGCGGGATCTGGCGAGCAGTACTTC	CAWSVLAGSGEQYF
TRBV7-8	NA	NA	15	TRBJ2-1	TGTGCCAGCAGCTTACAGGGGATCCCCTTCAATGAGCAGTTCTTC	CASSLQGIPFNEQFF
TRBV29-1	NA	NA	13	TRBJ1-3	TGCAGCGTCGACAGAGAAAGGAGAAACACCATATATTTT	CSVDRERRNTIYF
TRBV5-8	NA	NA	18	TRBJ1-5	TGTGCCAGCAGCTTCGGGGCCCTGGTGGATTATAGCAATCAGCCCCAGCATTTT	CASSFGALVDYSNQPQHF
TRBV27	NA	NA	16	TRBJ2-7	TGTGCCACCAAAGGGAACATCGGCATTGGGAGCTACGAGCAGTACTTC	CATKGNIGIGSYEQYF
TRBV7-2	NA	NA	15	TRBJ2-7	TGTGCCAGCAGCCTCAGGACAGATTATACCTACGAGCAGTACTTC	CASSLRTDYTYEQYF
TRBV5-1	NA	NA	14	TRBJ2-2	TGCGCCAGCAATCCCGGGGCAATCCCCGGGGAGCTGTTTTTT	CASNPGAIPGELFF
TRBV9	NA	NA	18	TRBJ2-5	TGTGCCAGCAGCGGACTACAGGATGCAACCGAACGGGTCGAGACCCAGTACTTC	CASSGLQDATERVETQYF